This T cell receptor (beta chain) was obtained from a study of OX40 agonist ivuxolimab in advanced cancers. Across the whole study: Given to patients was ivuxolimab, an agonistic anti-OX40 (CD134) antibody.

The assay was immunoSEQ multiplex PCR, and TCRdb's table has in-frame clones only and misses some. The sample carries some 16,000 clones, about 75% recorded once. The CDR3 is 14 residues long. Germline-derived CDR1 and CDR2 are MNHEY and SMNVEV (reference sequence). V shed 6 bases and J 5 bases; nucleotides not matched to a gene: 9. The chain recombines TRBV27 with TRBJ1-2; TRBD1 agrees at 7 bases. Here the sequenced sample was CD4+ or CD8+ T cells sorted from blood, taken in a trial of the OX40 agonist ivuxolimab. This receptor was taken from an adult with an advanced solid tumor such as melanoma, head and neck, liver or kidney cancer. In DNA, the CDR3 is TGTGCCAGCAGCCCAGGGGGGGGCGCTTATGGCTACACCTTC. It is translated as CASSPGGGAYGYTF.